In its sample, the clone carrying this T cell receptor beta chain was seen a few times. Its antigen is still unknown. The data derive from a study of T-cell memory formation after mild COVID-19. TCRdb re-called the 5' RACE reads with MiXCR, one entry per CDR3 protein. The top ten clones hold around 26% of a sample with roughly 110,000 distinct CDR3 sequences, around an eighth of them seen once. V was pared by 3 bases and J by 7 bases, with 17 bases between. The germline gives CDR1 SGHRS, CDR2 YFSETQ. The CDR3 extends over 15 amino acids. The study, taken as a whole, reports: Clones that contracted from day 15 to 85 were balanced CD4/CD8, while later expanders leaned CD4+. The study detected some responding clones in pre-infection memory, suggesting cross-reactive memory joined.

The chain links TRBV5-1 to TRBJ2-1; D is perhaps TRBD1 or TRBD2 (6 bases each). The specimen was PBMCs or a T cell subset sorted from them (not recorded which). The sequence was collected from an adult woman who had mild COVID-19 (a few samples of this study predate the infection). Cell type and time point are not known. This chain's CDR3 is CASSWLGGPKNEQFF. DNA for the CDR3: TGCGCCAGCAGCTGGCTAGGGGGGCCAAAGAATGAGCAGTTCTTC. The full variable domain, with the rest looked up from reference TRBV5-1 and TRBJ2-1, is KAGVTQTPRYLIKTRGQQVTLSCSPISGHRSVSWYQQTPGQGLQFLFEYFSETQRNKGNFPGRFSGRQFSNSRSEMNVSTLELGDSALYLCASSWLGGPKNEQFFGPGTRLTVL.